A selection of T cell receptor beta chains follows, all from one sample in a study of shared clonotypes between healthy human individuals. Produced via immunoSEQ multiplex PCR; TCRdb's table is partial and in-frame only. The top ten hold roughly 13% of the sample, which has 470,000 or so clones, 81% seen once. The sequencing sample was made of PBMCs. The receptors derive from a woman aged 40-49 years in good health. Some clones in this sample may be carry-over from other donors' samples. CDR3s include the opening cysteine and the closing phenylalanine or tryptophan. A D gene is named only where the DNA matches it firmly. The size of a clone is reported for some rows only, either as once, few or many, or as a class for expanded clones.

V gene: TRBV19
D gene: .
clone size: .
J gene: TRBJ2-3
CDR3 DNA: TGTGCCAGTAGTAAGCGAGCGGAACGCACAGATACGCAGTATTTT
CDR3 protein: CASSKRAERTDTQYF

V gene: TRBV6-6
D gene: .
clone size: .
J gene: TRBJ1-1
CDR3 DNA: TGTGCCAGCAGCCAGGGGTATGAAGCTTTCTTT
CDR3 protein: CASSQGYEAFF

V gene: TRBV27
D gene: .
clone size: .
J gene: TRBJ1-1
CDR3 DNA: TGTGCCAGCAGTTTATCGGGAGCCGCGACTAACACTGAAGCTTTCTTT
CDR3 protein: CASSLSGAATNTEAFF

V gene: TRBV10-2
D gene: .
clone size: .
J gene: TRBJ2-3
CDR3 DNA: TGCGCCAGCATTAGAGAGGGGTCCACGGGTACGCAGTATTTT
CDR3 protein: CASIREGSTGTQYF

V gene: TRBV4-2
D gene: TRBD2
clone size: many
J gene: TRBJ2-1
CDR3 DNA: TGTGCCAGCAGCCAAGATAGCGGGAGTCATAATGAGCAGTTCTTC
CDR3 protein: CASSQDSGSHNEQFF

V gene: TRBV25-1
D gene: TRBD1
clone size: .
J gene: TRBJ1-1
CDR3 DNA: TGTGCCAGCAGCGACACAGGGGACTTGAACACTGAAGCTTTCTTT
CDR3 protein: CASSDTGDLNTEAFF

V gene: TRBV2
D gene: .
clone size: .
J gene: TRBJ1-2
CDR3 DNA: TGTGCCAGCAGTGAATTGGGCAGGCCGAGCTATGGCTACACCTTC
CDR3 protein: CASSELGRPSYGYTF

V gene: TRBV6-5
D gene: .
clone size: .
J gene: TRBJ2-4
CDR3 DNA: TGTGCCAGCAGTGCCTGGGATGGGGGCAAAAACATTCAGTACTTC
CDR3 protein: CASSAWDGGKNIQYF

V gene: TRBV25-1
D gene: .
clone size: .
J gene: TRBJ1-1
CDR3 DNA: TGTGCCAGCAGTGAGTGGGCGGAGAACACTGAAGCTTTCTTT
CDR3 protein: CASSEWAENTEAFF

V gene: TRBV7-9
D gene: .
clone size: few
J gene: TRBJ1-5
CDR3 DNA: TGTGCCAGCAGCTTAGCAGGGGGACAGCCCCAGCATTTT
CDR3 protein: CASSLAGGQPQHF

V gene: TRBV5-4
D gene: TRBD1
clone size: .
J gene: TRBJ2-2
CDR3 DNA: TGTGCCAGCAGCTCCCCTCTAACAGGGGTAGGGTCCACCGGGGAGCTGTTTTTT
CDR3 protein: CASSSPLTGVGSTGELFF

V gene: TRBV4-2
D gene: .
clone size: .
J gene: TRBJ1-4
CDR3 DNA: TGTGCCAGCAGCCAAGATCGGGGGGCCGGTAATGAAAAACTGTTTTTT
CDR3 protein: CASSQDRGAGNEKLFF

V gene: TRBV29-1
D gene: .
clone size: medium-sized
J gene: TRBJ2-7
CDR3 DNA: TGCAGCGCGCGGGACGGAACCTACGAGCAGTACTTC
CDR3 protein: CSARDGTYEQYF